The 4 T cell receptor beta chains in this list originate from one sample, sequenced in a study of shared clonotypes between healthy human individuals. Assay: immunoSEQ multiplex PCR; the TCRdb copy retains only in-frame clones and omits some. The sample includes a few million clones, approximately 90% of them seen just once. Source material: naive CD4+ T cells from PBMCs. Subset given: CD45RA+ positively selected. These receptors originate from a man aged 18 to 30 in good health. Some clones in this sample may be carry-over from other donors' samples.

This chain joins TRBV6-5 and TRBJ1-4, with D unresolved. Germline values: CDR1 MNHEY, CDR2 SVGAGI. The CDR3 runs 12 residues. V was cut by 4 bases and J by 4 bases, with 4 bases left in between. In DNA, the CDR3 is TGTGCCAGCAGTTCGGTTAATGAAAAACTGTTTTTT. Residues: CASSSVNEKLFF.

This rearrangement joins TRBV4-2 to TRBJ2-1; 7 positions match TRBD2. V shed 0 bases, J shed 6 bases, and the junction held 5 bases outside the gene matches. From germline, CDR1 is LGHNA and CDR2 YNFKEQ. The CDR3 sequence is 15 residues long. In DNA form, the CDR3 reads TGTGCCAGCAGCCAAGAACGCGGCGGGAGCAATGAGCAGTTCTTC. Its protein product is CASSQERGGSNEQFF.

The V gene is TRBV10-3, the J gene TRBJ2-7; no clear D. Per germline, CDR1 ENHRY and CDR2 SYGVKD. V lost 7 bases and J 0 bases, leaving 13 bases between the germline ends. There are 14 residues in the CDR3. CDR3 sequence: CAIKDPSSSYEQYF. DNA of the CDR3: TGTGCCATCAAAGACCCCTCCAGCTCCTACGAGCAGTACTTC.

This chain links TRBV5-1 with TRBJ2-1, with 9 bases aligning to TRBD2. The V and J ends lost 0 bases and 9 bases, in that order; junction bases with no gene match: 10. The CDR3 spans 16 residues. Germline CDR1 SGHRS, CDR2 YFSETQ. Here the CDR3 DNA reads TGCGCCAGCAGCTTGGCTGGAGTAGCGGGAGAGCTTGAGCAGTTCTTC. Its protein is CASSLAGVAGELEQFF.